The clone carrying this T cell receptor beta chain appeared many times. Its target is unknown. The CDR3 extends 3 residues past the end of the read, so its final part is completed from the germline J gene. This CDR3 region has 14 residues. V shed 4 bases, J shed 2 bases, and the junction held 5 bases outside the gene matches. Germline V lookup: CDR1 SGHRS, CDR2 YFSETQ. Measured with immunoSEQ multiplex PCR; TCRdb has only the in-frame clones, and not every one. The sample shows 57,000 or so clones, none of them appearing just once. This sample is drawn from a study of T cell clonality in common variable immunodeficiency. Findings and caveats of the study: Links between repertoire features and CVID complications were heterogeneity-limited. T cell subpopulation sequencing would be needed to explain CVID clonality.

Caucasian heritage predominated among both patients and controls. This sequence was found in a person aged 18 to 69 in good health. The chain uses TRBV5-1 and TRBJ1-1; 7 bases align to TRBD1. The sequenced sample was peripheral blood mononuclear cells. CDR3 DNA (partial): TGCGCCAGCAGCAAACGACAGGGAAACACTGAA. Its translation: CASSKRQGNTE. The CDR3 in its entirety is CASSKRQGNTEAFF.